This T cell receptor (beta chain) emerged from a study of post-analysis software for immune sequencing data. Across the study: The disease courses covered relapsing-remitting, secondary progressive and progressive-relapsing multiple sclerosis.

Each TCR beta cDNA library carried unique molecular identifiers. Roughly 500,000 cDNA molecules came from around 1 to 10 million T cells. Using its own MiXCR run on the PCR reads, TCRdb lists one record per CDR3 protein. The data show roughly 600,000 distinct CDR3 sequences, around 40% seen once. Points from the study as a whole: By F measure, samples from a shared preparation batch strongly co-clustered. When patients were compared with controls, a handful of TRBV segments were more frequent, TRBV5-6, TRBV5-1 and TRBV20-1 among them. Patients with multiple sclerosis recorded significantly lower normalized Chao1 diversity than controls, the study found.

The CDR3 runs to 13 residues. Germline lookup yields CDR1 ENHRY and CDR2 SYGVKD. After removal of 10 bases from V and 11 bases from J, the junction contained 16 bases not matched to a gene. On this clonotype itself: What it recognizes is unknown.

This sequence originates from a girl aged 10-17 years with multiple sclerosis. Sequencing used blood. The chain uses TRBV10-3 and TRBJ2-5, with 7 bases lining up with TRBD2. The CDR3 loop is CATHPAGEGEQYF. CDR3 DNA: TGTGCCACCCACCCCGCGGGAGAGGGTGAGCAGTACTTC.